The 12 T cell receptor beta chains presented below share a single source sample, sequenced in a study of cytomegalovirus exposure and HLA in healthy donors. It was with 60 Vbeta and 13 Jbeta primers that the PCR ran. Libraries were prepared by immunoSEQ multiplex PCR; TCRdb keeps only in-frame clonotypes and omits some of them. The sample records 180,000 or so clones, about 79% being singletons. Input material: PBMCs. All receptors come from a man aged 50 to 60 in good health and CMV-seropositive.

The CDR3 loop reads CASSLGLDTQYF. The CDR3 nucleotides are TGTGCCAGCAGCTTGGGACTTGATACGCAGTATTTT. The chain combines TRBV7-9 with TRBJ2-3; the D gene is possibly TRBD2 (6 bases). Trimming took 3 bases from V and 6 from J, leaving 7 bases between them. Looked up from germline, CDR1 is SEHNR and CDR2 is FQNEAQ (reference sequence). The CDR3 length is 12 residues.

The J gene is TRBJ1-2, the V gene TRBV28, with a tentative D call TRBD1 (6 bases). The germline V and J ends were trimmed by 7 bases and 4 bases, with 16 bases remaining between them. Germline loops: CDR1 MDHEN, CDR2 SYDVKM. The CDR3 contains 14 residues. CDR3 in amino acids: CASTETSRGYGYTF. In DNA, the CDR3 is TGTGCCAGCACCGAAACCTCCAGGGGCTATGGCTACACCTTC.

The chain has TRBV10-2 and TRBJ1-3, with D perhaps matching TRBD1 (5 bases). The CDR3 runs to 17 residues. In germline, CDR1 is WSHSY, CDR2 SAAADI. The ends were cut back, 2 bases at V and 1 base at J, with 15 bases in the middle. This CDR3 reads CASSEPVGAGSGNTIYF. The CDR3 nucleotides read TGCGCCAGCAGTGAGCCCGTAGGGGCAGGGTCTGGAAACACCATATATTTT.

This chain connects TRBV19 to TRBJ1-5; tentatively, D is TRBD1 (5 bases). The CDR3 spans 16 residues. CDR1 LNHDA and CDR2 SQIVND come from the germline V gene (reference sequence). V was clipped by 0 bases and J by 3 bases, with 12 bases between them. The CDR3 sequence: CASSIDFRVLNQPQHF. The CDR3 nucleotides are TGTGCCAGTAGTATAGATTTCAGGGTTCTCAATCAGCCCCAGCATTTT.

V usage is TRBV7-9 and J usage is TRBJ1-4; no firm D call. The CDR3 contains 14 residues. Looked up from germline, CDR1 is SEHNR and CDR2 is FQNEAQ (reference sequence). The V end was cut by 1 base, the J end by 4 bases, with 7 bases between. The DNA for the CDR3 is TGTGCCAGCAGCTTAGGCAGCGGTAATGAAAAACTGTTTTTT. Its translation is CASSLGSGNEKLFF.

The rearrangement links TRBV18 to TRBJ2-5; D not resolved. The CDR3 covers 13 residues. Germline values: CDR1 KGHSH, CDR2 LQKENI. V was cut by 0 bases and J by 1 base, with 3 bases left in between. The DNA for the CDR3 is TGTGCCAGCTCACCACCCGTCCAAGAGACCCAGTACTTC. As protein: CASSPPVQETQYF.

The rearrangement uses TRBV7-2 and TRBJ2-5, with 9 bases fitting TRBD2. This CDR3 is built from 14 residues. After removal of 7 bases from V and 7 bases from J, the junction contained 10 bases not matched to a gene. Per germline, CDR1 SGHTA and CDR2 FQGNSA. The CDR3 DNA follows: TGTGCCAGCACCCGCTCTAGCGGGGATATGACCCAGTACTTC. It codes for CASTRSSGDMTQYF. The whole variable domain, filled in from reference TRBV7-2 and TRBJ2-5, reads GAGVSQSPSNKVTEKGKDVELRCDPISGHTALYWYRQSLGQGLEFLIYFQGNSAPDKSGLPSDRFSAERTGGSVSTLTIQRTQQEDSAVYLCASTRSSGDMTQYFGPGTRLLVL.

This rearrangement joins TRBV9 to TRBJ1-2; D uncertain. The length of the CDR3 is 14 residues. Trimming took 3 bases from V and 4 from J, leaving 13 bases between them. Germline CDR1 is SGDLS and CDR2 is YYNGEE. The CDR3 spells CASSATDKPYGYTF. For the CDR3, the DNA is TGTGCCAGCAGCGCTACAGACAAACCCTATGGCTACACCTTC.

Regarding this clone: Because it lacks the conserved phenylalanine or tryptophan at the end, this CDR3 is likely a read error. This chain uses TRBV5-1 with TRBJ1-5; D perhaps matches TRBD1 (5 bases). Germline V CDR1 and CDR2: SGHRS, YFSETQ. Trimming left V 0 bases short and J 7 bases short, with 14 bases between. This CDR3 has 15 amino acids. The CDR3 spells CASSLGRDEGQPQHL. CDR3 in DNA: TGCGCCAGCAGCTTGGGCCGGGACGAAGGACAGCCCCAGCATCTT.

The genes are TRBV19 and TRBJ2-3; the D gene is possibly TRBD2 (6 bases). The length of the CDR3 is 15 residues. Germline V gene data show CDR1 as LNHDA and CDR2 as SQIVND (reference sequence). The V end was cut by 7 bases, the J end by 10 bases, with 24 bases between. Written as DNA, the CDR3 is TGTGCCAGTACAATGCCGGGACTCAGTCTAGGGGCGCAGTATTTT. This encodes CASTMPGLSLGAQYF. The full variable domain, completed using reference TRBV19 and TRBJ2-3, is DGGITQSPKYLFRKEGQNVTLSCEQNLNHDAMYWYRQDPGQGLRLIYYSQIVNDFQKGDIAEGYSVSREKKESFPLTVTSAQKNPTAFYLCASTMPGLSLGAQYFGPGTRLTVL.

The J gene is TRBJ1-5, the V gene TRBV18; D perhaps matches TRBD1 (5 bases). The CDR3 consists of 16 residues. Trimming pared 2 bases from V and 1 base from J, leaving 12 bases between. CDR1 is KGHSH and CDR2 is LQKENI in the germline V gene. CDR3 protein: CASSPGRGPSNQPQHF. In DNA form, the CDR3 reads TGTGCCAGCTCACCAGGGCGGGGACCGAGCAATCAGCCCCAGCATTTT.

The rearrangement uses TRBV5-1 and TRBJ1-1; D unresolved. V shed 0 bases and J shed 7 bases, with 13 bases lying between them. CDR1 and CDR2 from the germline V gene are SGHRS and YFSETQ. The CDR3 extends over 14 amino acids. CDR3 bases: TGCGCCAGCAGCTTGGCCGGGGAGGAAGGTGAAGCTTTCTTT. Amino acid sequence: CASSLAGEEGEAFF. Full variable domain (rest looked up from reference TRBV5-1 and TRBJ1-1): KAGVTQTPRYLIKTRGQQVTLSCSPISGHRSVSWYQQTPGQGLQFLFEYFSETQRNKGNFPGRFSGRQFSNSRSEMNVSTLELGDSALYLCASSLAGEEGEAFFGQGTRLTVV.